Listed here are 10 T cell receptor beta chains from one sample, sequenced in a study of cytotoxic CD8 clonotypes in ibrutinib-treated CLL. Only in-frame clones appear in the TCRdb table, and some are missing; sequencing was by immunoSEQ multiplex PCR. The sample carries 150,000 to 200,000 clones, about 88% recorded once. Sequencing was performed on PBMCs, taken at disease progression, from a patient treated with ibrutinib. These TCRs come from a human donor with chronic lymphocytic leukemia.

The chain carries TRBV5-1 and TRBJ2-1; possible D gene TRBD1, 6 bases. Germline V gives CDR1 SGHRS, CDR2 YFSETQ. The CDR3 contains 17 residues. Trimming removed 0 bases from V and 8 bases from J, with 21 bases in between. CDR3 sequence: CASSLERGGQSADEQFF. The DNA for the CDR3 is TGCGCCAGCAGCTTGGAAAGAGGGGGTCAATCGGCGGATGAGCAGTTCTTC.

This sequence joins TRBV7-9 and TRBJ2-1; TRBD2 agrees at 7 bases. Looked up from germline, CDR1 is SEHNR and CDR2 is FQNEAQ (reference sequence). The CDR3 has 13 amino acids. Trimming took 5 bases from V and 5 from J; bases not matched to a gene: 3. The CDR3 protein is CASSQGLNNEQFF. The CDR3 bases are TGTGCCAGCAGCCAGGGACTAAACAATGAGCAGTTCTTC.

CDR3 residues: CASSLALDGYEKLFF. CDR3 DNA: TGTGCCAGCAGCTTAGCATTGGACGGTTATGAAAAACTGTTTTTT. The chain has TRBV7-9 and TRBJ1-4, with unresolved D. Germline values: CDR1 SEHNR, CDR2 FQNEAQ (reference sequence). CDR3 length: 15 amino acids. V gave up 0 bases and J gave up 6 bases, with 11 bases separating them.

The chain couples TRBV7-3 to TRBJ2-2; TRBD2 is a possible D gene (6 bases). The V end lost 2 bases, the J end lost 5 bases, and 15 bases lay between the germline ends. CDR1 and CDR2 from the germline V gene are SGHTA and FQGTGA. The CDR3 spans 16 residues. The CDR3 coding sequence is TGTGCCAGCAGCTTACGGAGGGCTGAAGGGACCGGGGAGCTGTTTTTT. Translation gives CASSLRRAEGTGELFF.

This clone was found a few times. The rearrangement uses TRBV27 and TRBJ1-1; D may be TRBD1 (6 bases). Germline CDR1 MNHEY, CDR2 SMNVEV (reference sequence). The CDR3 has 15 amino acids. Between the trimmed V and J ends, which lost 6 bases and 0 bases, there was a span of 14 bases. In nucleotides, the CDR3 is TGTGCCAGCAGATCAAGGGGGGAAATGAACACTGAAGCTTTCTTT. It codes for CASRSRGEMNTEAFF.

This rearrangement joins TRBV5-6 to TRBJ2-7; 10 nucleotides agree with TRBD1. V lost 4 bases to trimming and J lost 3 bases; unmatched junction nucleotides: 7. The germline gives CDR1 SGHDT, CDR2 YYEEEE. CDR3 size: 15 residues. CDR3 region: CASSPAWTGGYEQYF. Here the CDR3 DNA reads TGTGCCAGCAGCCCAGCCTGGACAGGGGGCTACGAGCAGTACTTC.

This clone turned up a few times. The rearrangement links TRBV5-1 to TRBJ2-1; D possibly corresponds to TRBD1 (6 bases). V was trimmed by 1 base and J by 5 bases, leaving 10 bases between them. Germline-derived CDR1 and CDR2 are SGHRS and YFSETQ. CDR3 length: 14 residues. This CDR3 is CASSLWRQDNEQFF. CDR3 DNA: TGCGCCAGCAGCTTGTGGAGACAGGACAATGAGCAGTTCTTC.

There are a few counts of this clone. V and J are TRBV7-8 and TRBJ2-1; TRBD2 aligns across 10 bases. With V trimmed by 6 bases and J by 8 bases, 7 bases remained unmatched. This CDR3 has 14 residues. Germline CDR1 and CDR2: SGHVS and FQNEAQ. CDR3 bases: TGTGCCAGCAGAGCGCCGGGACTAGCGCATGAGCAGTTCTTC. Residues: CASRAPGLAHEQFF.

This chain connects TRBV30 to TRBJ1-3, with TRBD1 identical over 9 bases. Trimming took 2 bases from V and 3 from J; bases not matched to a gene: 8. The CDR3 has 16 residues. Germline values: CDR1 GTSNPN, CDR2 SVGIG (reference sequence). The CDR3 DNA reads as TGTGCCTGGAGTCGGGACAGGGTGCATTTTGGAAACACCATATATTTT. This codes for CAWSRDRVHFGNTIYF.

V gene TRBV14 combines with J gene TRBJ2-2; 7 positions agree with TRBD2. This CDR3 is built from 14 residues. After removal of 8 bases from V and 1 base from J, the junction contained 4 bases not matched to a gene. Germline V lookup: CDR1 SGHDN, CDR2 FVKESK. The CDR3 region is CASGGLRNTGELFF. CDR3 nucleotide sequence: TGTGCCAGCGGGGGACTACGGAACACCGGGGAGCTGTTTTTT.